This paragraph reports one TCR beta chain. This receptor's antigen is unknown. No quality values exist for individual bases; no much larger clone is one base distant. Spanning cysteine to phenylalanine, the CDR3 consists of 15 amino acids. Solely the CDR3 DNA is kept, with 45 bases framed from the first base. The CDR1 and CDR2 encoded by the germline V gene are SGHVS and FQNEAQ. Between the V and J ends, shortened by 1 base and 5 bases respectively, the junction contains 14 bases. Genomic DNA was extracted from sorted cells for sequencing of the TCRbeta CDR3 region. The immunoSEQ Assay was used for sequencing of TCRbeta CDR3 regions. Not all clones reach the TCRdb copy of this immuneACCESS table, which keeps in-frame sequences only. Checked studies attribute under half of the gap to unresolved V genes and leave the rest unexplained. The sample table records 50,000 or so clones; around 80% of these occur just once. The top ten constitute under 15% of the sample.

The data stem from a study of OX40 agonist ivuxolimab in advanced cancers. Context from the whole study: Ivuxolimab was an agonistic, fully human IgG2 monoclonal antibody directed against OX40 (CD134), a costimulatory receptor. Intravenous ivuxolimab was administered to patients every 2 weeks at six dose levels: 0.01, 0.1, 0.3, 1.5, 3 and 10 mg/kg. Of the approximately 54 dose-escalation patients, hepatocellular carcinoma was present in about 20, melanoma in approximately 15, renal cell carcinoma in 9 and head and neck cancer in 9. In the dose-escalation cohort, roughly 80% of patients were male, and the mean age was roughly 60 years, with a range of about 20 to 79. Patients were allowed to have had prior anti-PD-1, anti-PD-L1 or anti-CTLA-4 therapy, and 40% of the dose-escalation patients had previously received checkpoint inhibitors. Partial responses occurred in three dose-escalation patients: two with cutaneous melanoma and one with hepatocellular carcinoma. The purpose of peripheral TCRbeta sequencing was to test whether ivuxolimab changed TCR sequence diversity and led to clonal T-cell expansion. The paper reports the monotherapy dose-escalation portion (N of about 51 patients) of the phase I ivuxolimab trial.

The trial excluded patients who had a history of autoimmune disease or were on systemic immunosuppression. Peripheral blood for TCR sequencing was collected from all dose cohorts at baseline, on cycle 4 day 1, and on cycle 7 day 1. Samples were obtained from an open-label, multicenter, first-in-human phase I dose-escalation trial of ivuxolimab. Adults with locally advanced or metastatic melanoma, renal cell carcinoma, hepatocellular carcinoma or head and neck squamous cell carcinoma were enrolled in the trial. Before TCR sequencing, CD4+ T cells and CD8+ T cells from peripheral blood were sorted into separate populations. Broader findings and caveats from the paper: Low levels of normalized T-cell clonal expansion were also seen in some patients who did not respond. After ivuxolimab, more expanded clones were found on average in CD8+ T cells than in CD4+ T cells. In the 0.1-3.0 mg/kg groups, partial responders were among the patients with the lowest normalized peripheral clonal expansion, particularly in CD8+ T cells. Which antigens the clonally expanded peripheral T cells were specific for was not determined. Clonal expansion of both CD4+ and CD8+ blood T cells was observed from baseline to week 6 at doses 0.1 to 3.0 mg/kg.

This clonotype was obtained from an adult with an advanced solid tumor such as melanoma, head and neck, liver or kidney cancer. Sample: CD4+ or CD8+ T cells sorted from blood, taken in a trial of the OX40 agonist ivuxolimab. The V gene is TRBV7-8 and the J gene is TRBJ2-5; the D assignment is uncertain and may be TRBD1 or TRBD2, with 6 bases supporting each. Here is the DNA: TGTGCCAGCAGCTTAGGCACGGGGGCGGGGGAGACCCAGTACTTC. Its coded protein is CASSLGTGAGETQYF.